In its sample, the clone carrying this TCR beta chain was seen a few times. Alongside a J-beta primer mix, a sample-barcoded 5' primer served in a second PCR lasting about 6 to 12 cycles. One entry per CDR3 protein results from TCRdb running MiXCR on the 5' RACE reads. Of 1.5 million to 1.9 million distinct CDR3 sequences listed, approximately 43% were seen once; the top ten hold over 3.5%. This sample was included in a study of blood T cells in healthy people across ages. Study information: Per every two T cells, about one barcoded beta molecule was captured by template switching.

V was pared by 5 bases and J by 6 bases, with 12 bases of the junction left unmatched. This CDR3 is 15 amino acids long. Per the germline V gene, CDR1 is LGHNA and CDR2 is YSLEER. This TCR derives from a woman aged 18-29 years in good health. The sequenced sample was blood. The chain has TRBV4-3 and TRBJ2-7; 8 bases fit TRBD2. CDR3 in amino acids: CASSATGLGSGEQYF. The CDR3 DNA reads TGCGCCAGCAGCGCAACGGGACTAGGGTCGGGCGAGCAGTACTTC.